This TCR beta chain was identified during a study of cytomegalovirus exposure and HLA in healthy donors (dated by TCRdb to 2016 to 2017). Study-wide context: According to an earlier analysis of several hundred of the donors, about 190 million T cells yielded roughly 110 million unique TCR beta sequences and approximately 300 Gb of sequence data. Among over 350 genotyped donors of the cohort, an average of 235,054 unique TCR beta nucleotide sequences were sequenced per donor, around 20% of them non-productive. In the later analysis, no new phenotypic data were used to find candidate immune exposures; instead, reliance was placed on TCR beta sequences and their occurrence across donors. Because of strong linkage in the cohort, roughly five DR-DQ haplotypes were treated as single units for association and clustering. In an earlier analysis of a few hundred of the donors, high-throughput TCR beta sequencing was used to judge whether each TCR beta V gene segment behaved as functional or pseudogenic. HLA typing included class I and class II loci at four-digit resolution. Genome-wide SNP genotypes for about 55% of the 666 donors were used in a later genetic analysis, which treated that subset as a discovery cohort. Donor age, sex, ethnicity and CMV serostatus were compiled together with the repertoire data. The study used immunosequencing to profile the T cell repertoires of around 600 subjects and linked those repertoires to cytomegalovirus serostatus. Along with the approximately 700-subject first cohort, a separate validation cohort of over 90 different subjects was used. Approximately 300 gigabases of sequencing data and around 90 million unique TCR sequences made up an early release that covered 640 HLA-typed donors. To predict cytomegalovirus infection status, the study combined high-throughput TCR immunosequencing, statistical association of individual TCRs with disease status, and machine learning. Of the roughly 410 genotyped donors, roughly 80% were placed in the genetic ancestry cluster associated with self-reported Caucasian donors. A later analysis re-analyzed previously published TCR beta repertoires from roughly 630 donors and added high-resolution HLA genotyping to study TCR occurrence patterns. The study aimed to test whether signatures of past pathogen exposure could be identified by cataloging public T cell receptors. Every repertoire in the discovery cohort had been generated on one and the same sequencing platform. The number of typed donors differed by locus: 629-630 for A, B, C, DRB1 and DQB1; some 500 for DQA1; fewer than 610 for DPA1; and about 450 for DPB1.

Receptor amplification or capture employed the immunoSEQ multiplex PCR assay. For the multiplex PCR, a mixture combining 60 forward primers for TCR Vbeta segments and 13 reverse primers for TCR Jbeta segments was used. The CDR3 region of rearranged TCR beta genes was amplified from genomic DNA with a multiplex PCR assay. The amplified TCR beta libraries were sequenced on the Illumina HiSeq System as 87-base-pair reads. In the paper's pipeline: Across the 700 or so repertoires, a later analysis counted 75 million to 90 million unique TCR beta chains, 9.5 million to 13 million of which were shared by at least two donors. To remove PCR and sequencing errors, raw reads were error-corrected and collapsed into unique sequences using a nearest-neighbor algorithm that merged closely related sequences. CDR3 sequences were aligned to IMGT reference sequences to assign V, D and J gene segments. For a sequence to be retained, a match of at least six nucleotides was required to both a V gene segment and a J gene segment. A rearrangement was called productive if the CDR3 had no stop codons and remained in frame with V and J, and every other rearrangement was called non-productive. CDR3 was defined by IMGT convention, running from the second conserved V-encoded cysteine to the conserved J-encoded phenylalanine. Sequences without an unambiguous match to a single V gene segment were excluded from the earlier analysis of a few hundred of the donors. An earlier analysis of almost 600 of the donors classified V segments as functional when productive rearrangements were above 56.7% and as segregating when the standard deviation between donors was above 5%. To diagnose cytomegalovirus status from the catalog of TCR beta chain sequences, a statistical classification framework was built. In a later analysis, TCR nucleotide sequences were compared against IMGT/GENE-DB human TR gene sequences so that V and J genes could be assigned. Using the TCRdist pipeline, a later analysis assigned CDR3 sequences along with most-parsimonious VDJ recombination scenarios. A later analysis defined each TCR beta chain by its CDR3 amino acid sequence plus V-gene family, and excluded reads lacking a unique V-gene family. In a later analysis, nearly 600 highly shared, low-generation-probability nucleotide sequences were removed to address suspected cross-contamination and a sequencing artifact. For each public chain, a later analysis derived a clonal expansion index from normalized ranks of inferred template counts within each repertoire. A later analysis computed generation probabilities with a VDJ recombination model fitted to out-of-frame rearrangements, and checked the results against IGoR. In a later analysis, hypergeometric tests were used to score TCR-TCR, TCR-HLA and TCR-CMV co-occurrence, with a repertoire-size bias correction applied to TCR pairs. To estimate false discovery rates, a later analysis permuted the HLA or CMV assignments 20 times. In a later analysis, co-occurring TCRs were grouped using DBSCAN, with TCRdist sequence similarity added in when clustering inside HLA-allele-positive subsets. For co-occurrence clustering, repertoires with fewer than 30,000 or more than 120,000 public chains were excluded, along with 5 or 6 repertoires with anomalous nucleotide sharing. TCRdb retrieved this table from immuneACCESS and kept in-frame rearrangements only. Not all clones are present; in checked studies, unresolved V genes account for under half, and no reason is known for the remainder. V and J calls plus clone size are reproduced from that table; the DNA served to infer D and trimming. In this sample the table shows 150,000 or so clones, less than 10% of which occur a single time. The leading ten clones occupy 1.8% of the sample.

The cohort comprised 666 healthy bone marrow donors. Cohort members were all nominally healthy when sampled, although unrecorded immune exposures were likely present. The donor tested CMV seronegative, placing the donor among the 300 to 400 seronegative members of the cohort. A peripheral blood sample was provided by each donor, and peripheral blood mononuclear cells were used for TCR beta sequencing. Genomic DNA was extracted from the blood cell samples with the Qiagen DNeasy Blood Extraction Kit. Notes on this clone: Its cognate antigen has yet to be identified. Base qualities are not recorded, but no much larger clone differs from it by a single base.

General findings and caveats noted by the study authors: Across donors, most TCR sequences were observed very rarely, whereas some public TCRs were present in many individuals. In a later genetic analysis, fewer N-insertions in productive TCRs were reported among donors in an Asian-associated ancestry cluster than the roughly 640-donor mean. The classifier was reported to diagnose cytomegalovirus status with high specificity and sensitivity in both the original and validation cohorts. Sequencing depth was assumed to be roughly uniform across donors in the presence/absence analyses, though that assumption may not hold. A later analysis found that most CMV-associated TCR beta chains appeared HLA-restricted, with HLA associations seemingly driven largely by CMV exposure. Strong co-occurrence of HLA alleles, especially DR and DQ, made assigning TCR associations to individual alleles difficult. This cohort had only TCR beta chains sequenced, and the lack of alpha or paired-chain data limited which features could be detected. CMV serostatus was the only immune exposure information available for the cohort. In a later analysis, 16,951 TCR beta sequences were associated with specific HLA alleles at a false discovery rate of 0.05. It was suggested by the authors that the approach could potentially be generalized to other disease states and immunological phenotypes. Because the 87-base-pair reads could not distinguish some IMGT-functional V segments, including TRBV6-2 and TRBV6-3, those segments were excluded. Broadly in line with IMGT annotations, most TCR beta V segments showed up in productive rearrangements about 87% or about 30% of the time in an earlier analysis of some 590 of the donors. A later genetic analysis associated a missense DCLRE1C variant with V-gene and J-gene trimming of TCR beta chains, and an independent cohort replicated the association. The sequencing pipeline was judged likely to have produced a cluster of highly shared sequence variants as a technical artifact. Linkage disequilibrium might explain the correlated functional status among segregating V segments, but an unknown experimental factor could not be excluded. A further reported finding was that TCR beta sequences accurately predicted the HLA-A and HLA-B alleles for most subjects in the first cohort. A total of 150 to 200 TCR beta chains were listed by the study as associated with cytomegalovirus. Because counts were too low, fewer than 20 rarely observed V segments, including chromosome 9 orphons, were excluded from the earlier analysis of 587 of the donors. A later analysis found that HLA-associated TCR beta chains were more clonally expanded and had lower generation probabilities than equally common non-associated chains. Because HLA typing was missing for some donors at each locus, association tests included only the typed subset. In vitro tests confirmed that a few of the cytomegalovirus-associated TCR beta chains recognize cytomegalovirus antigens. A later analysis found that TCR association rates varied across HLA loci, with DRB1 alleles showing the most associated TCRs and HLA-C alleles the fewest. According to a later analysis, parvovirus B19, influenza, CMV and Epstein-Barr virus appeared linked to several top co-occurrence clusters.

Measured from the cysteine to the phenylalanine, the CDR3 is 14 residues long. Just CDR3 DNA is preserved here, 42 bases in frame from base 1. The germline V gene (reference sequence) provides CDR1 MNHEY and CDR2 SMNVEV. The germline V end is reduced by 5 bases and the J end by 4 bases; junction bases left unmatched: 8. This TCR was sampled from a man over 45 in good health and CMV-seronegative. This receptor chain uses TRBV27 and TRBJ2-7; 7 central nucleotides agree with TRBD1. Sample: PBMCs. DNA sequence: TGTGCCAGCAGTCTCAGTGGCAGGGGGTACGAGCAGTACTTC. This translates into CASSLSGRGYEQYF.